This T cell receptor (beta chain) came from a study of cytomegalovirus exposure and HLA in healthy donors. 13 Jbeta primers and 60 Vbeta primers were used for the PCR. Profiled with immunoSEQ multiplex PCR; TCRdb holds only in-frame clones, not every one. Among about 160,000 clones listed, 87% were seen once. The CDR3 runs to 12 residues. Germline V gene lookup returns CDR1 LNHDA and CDR2 SQIVND (reference sequence). V lost 5 bases and J lost 1, with 5 bases in between. Sequenced: PBMCs. The TCR originated in a woman aged 30 to 39 in good health and CMV-seronegative. The chain has TRBV19 and TRBJ1-1, with D perhaps matching TRBD1 (5 bases). CDR3 bases: TGTGCCAGTAGTGACAGGAACACTGAAGCTTTCTTT. Protein product: CASSDRNTEAFF. The full variable domain, with the rest looked up from reference TRBV19 and TRBJ1-1, is DGGITQSPKYLFRKEGQNVTLSCEQNLNHDAMYWYRQDPGQGLRLIYYSQIVNDFQKGDIAEGYSVSREKKESFPLTVTSAQKNPTAFYLCASSDRNTEAFFGQGTRLTVV.